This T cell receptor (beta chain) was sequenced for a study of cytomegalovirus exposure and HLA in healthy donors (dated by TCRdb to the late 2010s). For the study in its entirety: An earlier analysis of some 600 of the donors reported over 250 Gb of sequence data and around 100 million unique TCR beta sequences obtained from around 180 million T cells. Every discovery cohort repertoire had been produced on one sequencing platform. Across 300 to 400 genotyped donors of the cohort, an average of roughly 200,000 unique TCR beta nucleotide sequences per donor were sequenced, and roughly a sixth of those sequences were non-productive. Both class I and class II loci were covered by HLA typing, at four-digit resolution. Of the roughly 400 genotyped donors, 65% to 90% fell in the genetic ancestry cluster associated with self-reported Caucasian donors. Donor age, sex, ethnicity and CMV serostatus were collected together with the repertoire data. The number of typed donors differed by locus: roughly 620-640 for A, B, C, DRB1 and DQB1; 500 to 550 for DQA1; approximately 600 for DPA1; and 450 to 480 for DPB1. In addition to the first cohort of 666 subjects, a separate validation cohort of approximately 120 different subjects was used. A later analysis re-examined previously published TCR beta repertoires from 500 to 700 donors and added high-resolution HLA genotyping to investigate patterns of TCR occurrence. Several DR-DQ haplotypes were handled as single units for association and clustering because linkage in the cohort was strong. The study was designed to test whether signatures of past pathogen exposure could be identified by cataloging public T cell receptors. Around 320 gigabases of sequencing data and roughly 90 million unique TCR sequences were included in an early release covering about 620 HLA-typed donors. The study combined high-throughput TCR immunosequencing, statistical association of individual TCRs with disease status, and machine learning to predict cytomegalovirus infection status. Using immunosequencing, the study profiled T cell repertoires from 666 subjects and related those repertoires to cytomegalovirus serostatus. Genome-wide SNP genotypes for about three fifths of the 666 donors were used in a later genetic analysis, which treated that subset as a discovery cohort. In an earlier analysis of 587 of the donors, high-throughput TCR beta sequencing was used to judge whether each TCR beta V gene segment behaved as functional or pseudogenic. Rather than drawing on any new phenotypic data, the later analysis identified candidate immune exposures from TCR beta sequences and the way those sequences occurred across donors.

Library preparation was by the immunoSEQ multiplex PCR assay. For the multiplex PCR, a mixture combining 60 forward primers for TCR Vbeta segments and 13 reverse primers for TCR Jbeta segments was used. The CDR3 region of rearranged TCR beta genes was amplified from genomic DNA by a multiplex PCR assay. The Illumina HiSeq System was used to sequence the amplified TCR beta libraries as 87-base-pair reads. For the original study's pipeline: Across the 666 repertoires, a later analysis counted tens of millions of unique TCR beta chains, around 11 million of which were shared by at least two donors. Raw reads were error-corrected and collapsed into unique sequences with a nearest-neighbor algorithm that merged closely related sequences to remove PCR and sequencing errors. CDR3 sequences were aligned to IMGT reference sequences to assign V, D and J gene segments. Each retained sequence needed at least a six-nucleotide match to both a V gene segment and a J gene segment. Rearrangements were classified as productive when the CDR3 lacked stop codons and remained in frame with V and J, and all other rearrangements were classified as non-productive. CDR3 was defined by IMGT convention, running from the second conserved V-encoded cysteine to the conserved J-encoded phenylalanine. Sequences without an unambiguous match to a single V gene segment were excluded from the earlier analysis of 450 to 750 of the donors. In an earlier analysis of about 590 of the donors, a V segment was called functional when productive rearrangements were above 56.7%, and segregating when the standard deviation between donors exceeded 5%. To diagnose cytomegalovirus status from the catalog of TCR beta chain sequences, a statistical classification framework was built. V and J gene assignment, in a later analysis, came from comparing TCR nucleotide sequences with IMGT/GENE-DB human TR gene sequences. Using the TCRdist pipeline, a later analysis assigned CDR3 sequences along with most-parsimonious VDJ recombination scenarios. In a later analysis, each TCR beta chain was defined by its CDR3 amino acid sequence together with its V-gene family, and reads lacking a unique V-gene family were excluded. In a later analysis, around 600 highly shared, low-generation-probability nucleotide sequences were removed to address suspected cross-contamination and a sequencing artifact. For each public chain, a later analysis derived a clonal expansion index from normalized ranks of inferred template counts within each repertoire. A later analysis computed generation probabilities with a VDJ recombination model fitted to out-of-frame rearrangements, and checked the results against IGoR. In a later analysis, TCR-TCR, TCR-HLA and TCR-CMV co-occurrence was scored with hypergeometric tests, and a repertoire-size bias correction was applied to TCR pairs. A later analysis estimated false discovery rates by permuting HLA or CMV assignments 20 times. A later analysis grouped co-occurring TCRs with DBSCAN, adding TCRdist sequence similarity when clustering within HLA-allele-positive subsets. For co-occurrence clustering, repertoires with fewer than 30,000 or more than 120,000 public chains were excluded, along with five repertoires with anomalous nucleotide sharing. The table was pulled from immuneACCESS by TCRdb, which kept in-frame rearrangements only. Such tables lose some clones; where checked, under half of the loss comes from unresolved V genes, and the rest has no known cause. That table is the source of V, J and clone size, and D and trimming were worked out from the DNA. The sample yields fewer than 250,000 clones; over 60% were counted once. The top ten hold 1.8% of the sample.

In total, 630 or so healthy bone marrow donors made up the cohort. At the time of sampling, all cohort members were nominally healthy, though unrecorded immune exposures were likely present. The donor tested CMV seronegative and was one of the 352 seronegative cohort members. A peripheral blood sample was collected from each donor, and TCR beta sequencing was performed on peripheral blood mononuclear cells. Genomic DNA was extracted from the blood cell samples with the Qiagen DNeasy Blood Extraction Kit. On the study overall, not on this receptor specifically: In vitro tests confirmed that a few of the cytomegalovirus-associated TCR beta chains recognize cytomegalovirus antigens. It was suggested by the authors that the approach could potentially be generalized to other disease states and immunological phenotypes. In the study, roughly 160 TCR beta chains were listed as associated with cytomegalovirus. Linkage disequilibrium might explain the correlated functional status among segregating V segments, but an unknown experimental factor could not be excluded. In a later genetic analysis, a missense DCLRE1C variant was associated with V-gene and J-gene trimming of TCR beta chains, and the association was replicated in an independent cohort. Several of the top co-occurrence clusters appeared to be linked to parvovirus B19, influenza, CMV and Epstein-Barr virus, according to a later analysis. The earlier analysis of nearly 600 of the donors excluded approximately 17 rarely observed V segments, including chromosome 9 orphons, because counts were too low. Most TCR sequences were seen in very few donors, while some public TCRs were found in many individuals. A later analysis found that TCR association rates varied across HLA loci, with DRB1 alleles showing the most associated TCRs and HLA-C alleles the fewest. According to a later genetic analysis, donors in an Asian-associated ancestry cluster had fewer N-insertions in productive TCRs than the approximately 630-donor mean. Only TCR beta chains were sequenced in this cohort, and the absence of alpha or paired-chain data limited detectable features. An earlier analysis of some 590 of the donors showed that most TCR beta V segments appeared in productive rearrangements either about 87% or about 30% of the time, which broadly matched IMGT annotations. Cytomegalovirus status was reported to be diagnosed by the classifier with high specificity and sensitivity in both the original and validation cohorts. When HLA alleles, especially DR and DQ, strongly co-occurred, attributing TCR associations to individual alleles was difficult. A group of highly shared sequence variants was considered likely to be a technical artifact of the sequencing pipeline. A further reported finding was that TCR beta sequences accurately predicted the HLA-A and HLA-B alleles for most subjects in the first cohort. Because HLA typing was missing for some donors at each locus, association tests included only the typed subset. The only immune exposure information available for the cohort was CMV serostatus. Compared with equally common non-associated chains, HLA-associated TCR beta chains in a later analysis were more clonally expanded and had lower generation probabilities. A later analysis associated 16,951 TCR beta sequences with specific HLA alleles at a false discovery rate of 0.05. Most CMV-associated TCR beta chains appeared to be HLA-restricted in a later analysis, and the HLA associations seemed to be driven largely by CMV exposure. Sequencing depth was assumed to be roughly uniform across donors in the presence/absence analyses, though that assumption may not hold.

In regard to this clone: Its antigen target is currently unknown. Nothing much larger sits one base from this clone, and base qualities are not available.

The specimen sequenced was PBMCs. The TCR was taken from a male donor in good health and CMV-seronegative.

The nucleotides are TGCGCCAGCAGCCAAGATAGAGGGCTTCCCGGGGAGCTGTTTTTT. Its amino acids are CASSQDRGLPGELFF. Here the chain combines TRBV4-3 and TRBJ2-2, with TRBD2 as a weak D call on 5 bases. The germline V gene gives CDR1 as LGHNA and CDR2 as YSLEER. Deletion took 0 bases off V and 6 bases off J, with a span of 11 bases between the germline ends. Reading from cysteine to phenylalanine, the CDR3 counts 15 amino acids. Of all the DNA, just the CDR3 is kept, 45 bases in frame from base 1.